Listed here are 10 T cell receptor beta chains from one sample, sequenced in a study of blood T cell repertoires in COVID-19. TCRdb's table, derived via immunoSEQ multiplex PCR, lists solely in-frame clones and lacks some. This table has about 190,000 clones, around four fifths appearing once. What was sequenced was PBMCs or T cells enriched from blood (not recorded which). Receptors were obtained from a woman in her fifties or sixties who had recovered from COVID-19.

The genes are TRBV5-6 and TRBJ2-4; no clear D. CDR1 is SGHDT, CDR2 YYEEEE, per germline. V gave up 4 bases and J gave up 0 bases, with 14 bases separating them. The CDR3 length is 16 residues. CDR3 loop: CASSPGAVLAKNIQYF. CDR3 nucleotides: TGTGCCAGCAGCCCGGGTGCGGTTCTAGCCAAAAACATTCAGTACTTC.

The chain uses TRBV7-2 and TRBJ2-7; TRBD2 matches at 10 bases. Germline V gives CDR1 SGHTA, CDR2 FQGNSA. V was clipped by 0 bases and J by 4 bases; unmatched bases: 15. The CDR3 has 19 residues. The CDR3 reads CASSLAPRVKASGSYEQYF. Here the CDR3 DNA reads TGTGCCAGCAGCTTAGCGCCAAGGGTGAAGGCTAGCGGGAGTTACGAGCAGTACTTC.

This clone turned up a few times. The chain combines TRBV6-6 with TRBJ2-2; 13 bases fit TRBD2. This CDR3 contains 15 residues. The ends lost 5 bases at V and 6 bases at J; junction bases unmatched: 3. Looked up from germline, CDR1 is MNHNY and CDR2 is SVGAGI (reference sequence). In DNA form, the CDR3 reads TGTGCCAGCAGTCAAGGACTAGCGGGAGCCGGGGAGCTGTTTTTT. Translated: CASSQGLAGAGELFF.

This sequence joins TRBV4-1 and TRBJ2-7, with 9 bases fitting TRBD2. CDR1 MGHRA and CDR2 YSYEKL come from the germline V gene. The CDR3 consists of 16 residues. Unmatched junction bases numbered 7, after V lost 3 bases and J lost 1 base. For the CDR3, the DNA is TGCGCCAGCAGCCAGACAGAACTAGCGGGTTCCTACGAGCAGTACTTC. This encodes CASSQTELAGSYEQYF.

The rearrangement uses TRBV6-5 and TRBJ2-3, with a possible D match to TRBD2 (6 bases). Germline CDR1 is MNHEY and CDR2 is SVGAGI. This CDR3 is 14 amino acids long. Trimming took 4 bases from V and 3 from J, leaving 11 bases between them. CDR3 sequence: CASSSRTKTDTQYF. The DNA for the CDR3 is TGTGCCAGCAGTTCACGGACTAAAACAGATACGCAGTATTTT.

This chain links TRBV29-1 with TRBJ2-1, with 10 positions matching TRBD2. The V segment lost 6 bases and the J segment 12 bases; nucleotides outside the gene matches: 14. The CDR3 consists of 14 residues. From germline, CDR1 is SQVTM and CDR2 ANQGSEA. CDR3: CSVRPGLAEEGQFF. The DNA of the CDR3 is TGCAGCGTCCGACCTGGACTAGCGGAGGAGGGGCAGTTCTTC.

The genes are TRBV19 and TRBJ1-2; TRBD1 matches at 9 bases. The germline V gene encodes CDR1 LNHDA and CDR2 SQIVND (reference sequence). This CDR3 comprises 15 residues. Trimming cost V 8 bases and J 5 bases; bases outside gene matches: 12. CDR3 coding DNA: TGTGCCAGTGCCCTTCTTTCGGGACAGGGATATGGCTACACCTTC. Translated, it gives CASALLSGQGYGYTF.

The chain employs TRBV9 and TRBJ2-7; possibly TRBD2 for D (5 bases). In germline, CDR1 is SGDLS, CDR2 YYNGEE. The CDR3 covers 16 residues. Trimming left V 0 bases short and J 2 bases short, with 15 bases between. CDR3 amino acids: CASSVGGMAGAYEQYF. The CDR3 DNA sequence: TGTGCCAGCAGCGTAGGAGGGATGGCGGGCGCCTACGAGCAGTACTTC.

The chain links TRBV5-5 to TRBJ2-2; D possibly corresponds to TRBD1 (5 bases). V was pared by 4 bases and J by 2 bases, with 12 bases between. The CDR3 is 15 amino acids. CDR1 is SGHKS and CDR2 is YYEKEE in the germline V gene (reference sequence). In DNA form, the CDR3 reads TGTGCCAGCAGCAAAGGGGCGCAAAACACCGGGGAGCTGTTTTTT. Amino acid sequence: CASSKGAQNTGELFF.

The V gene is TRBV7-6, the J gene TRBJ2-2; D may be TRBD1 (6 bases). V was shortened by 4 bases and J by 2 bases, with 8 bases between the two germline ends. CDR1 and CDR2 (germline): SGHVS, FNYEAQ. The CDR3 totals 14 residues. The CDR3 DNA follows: TGTGCCAGCAGCTACAGGGTTAACACCGGGGAGCTGTTTTTT. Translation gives CASSYRVNTGELFF.